The T cell receptor (beta chain) under discussion was sequenced for a study of cytomegalovirus exposure and HLA in healthy donors. PCR used 60 Vbeta primers and 13 Jbeta primers. Some clones are missing from TCRdb's copy, which holds only in-frame ones; the method was immunoSEQ multiplex PCR. The data contain about 200,000 clones, approximately 80% of them singletons. There are a few counts of this clone. V trimming: 7 bases; J trimming: 6 bases; junction bases outside the gene matches: 10. This CDR3 region has 14 residues. Germline V gene sequence: CDR1 LNHDA, CDR2 SQIVND (reference sequence). Sample: PBMCs. This clonotype was sampled from a woman aged 25-40 years in good health and CMV-seronegative. The chain has TRBV19 and TRBJ2-7; 9 bases match TRBD1. The chain's CDR3 is CASTSGTGRREQYF. In nucleotides, the CDR3 is TGTGCCAGTACCTCCGGGACAGGGAGGCGCGAGCAGTACTTC.